Below are 21 T cell receptor beta chains sequenced from a single sample in a study of T cells after yellow fever vaccination. TCRdb re-called the 5' RACE reads through MiXCR, storing one row per CDR3 protein. Of approximately 180,000 distinct CDR3 sequences in the sample, roughly 6.4% were seen once. The material sequenced was CD4+ T cells sorted from PBMCs, taken on the day of the first yellow fever vaccination. The receptor set was obtained from a man younger than 35 who received the YFV17D yellow fever vaccine.

This CDR3 reads CASSSSTAYEQYF. The CDR3 nucleotides are TGTGCCAGCTCATCTTCGACAGCCTACGAGCAGTACTTC. The chain joins TRBV18 to TRBJ2-7; D possibly corresponds to TRBD1 (5 bases). The CDR3 is made up of 13 amino acids. Between the trimmed V and J ends, which lost 5 bases and 2 bases, there was a span of 10 bases. Germline CDR1 is KGHSH and CDR2 is LQKENI.

This clonotype was observed at least ten times. This chain joins TRBV20-1 and TRBJ2-2; the D gene is possibly TRBD1 (5 bases). The V end lost 6 bases, the J end lost 0 bases, and 8 bases lay between the germline ends. CDR1 DFQATT and CDR2 SNEGSKA come from the germline V gene (reference sequence). The CDR3 totals 13 residues. The CDR3 region has the DNA TGCAGTGCCCCCAGGGCGAACACCGGGGAGCTGTTTTTT. Its protein is CSAPRANTGELFF.

The chain has TRBV7-8 and TRBJ1-3; 8 bases match TRBD1. The V gene end was trimmed by 7 bases and the J gene end by 0 bases; junction bases not matched to a gene: 8. Looked up from germline, CDR1 is SGHVS and CDR2 is FQNEAQ. The CDR3 is made up of 16 amino acids. CDR3 residues: CASILGQARSGNTIYF. The CDR3 DNA sequence: TGTGCCAGCATCCTGGGACAGGCCCGCTCTGGAAACACCATATATTTT.

This clonotype occurred a few times. This rearrangement joins TRBV4-3 to TRBJ1-1, with 7 bases aligning to TRBD1. Per germline, CDR1 LGHNA and CDR2 YSLEER. The CDR3 loop spans 14 amino acids. Trimming at V came to 5 bases and at J to 5 bases, leaving 8 bases not matched to a gene. The chain's CDR3 is CASSSQGVGTEAFF. CDR3 coding DNA: TGCGCCAGCAGCTCCCAGGGGGTCGGGACTGAAGCTTTCTTT.

The chain joins TRBV11-2 to TRBJ1-2; TRBD1 is a possible D gene (5 bases). Germline lookup yields CDR1 SGHAT and CDR2 FQNNGV. V shed 0 bases and J shed 6 bases, with 5 bases lying between them. There are 12 residues in the CDR3. The CDR3 loop is CASSLEGDGYTF. Written as DNA, the CDR3 is TGTGCCAGCAGCTTAGAAGGGGATGGCTACACCTTC.

This clonotype occurred a few times. J is TRBJ2-2 and V is TRBV30; 11 bases are a match to TRBD2. With V trimmed by 0 bases and J by 5 bases, 8 bases remained unmatched. Germline-derived CDR1 and CDR2 are GTSNPN and SVGIG (reference sequence). This CDR3 has 17 residues. The CDR3 coding sequence is TGTGCCTGGAGTGTACGGCTAGCGGGGGGAGGGACCGGGGAGCTGTTTTTT. Encoded protein: CAWSVRLAGGGTGELFF. Full variable domain (rest looked up from reference TRBV30 and TRBJ2-2): SQTIHQWPATLVQPVGSPLSLECTVEGTSNPNLYWYRQAAGRGLQLLFYSVGIGQISSEVPQNLSASRPQDRQFILSSKKLLLSDSGFYLCAWSVRLAGGGTGELFFGEGSRLTVL.

This clonotype was seen at least ten times. The V gene is TRBV10-3, the J gene TRBJ2-7; the match to TRBD1 covers 10 bases. CDR1 and CDR2 (germline): ENHRY, SYGVKD. J was trimmed by 5 bases and V by 4 bases; bases with no gene match: 11. The CDR3 length is 16 residues. The CDR3 bases are TGTGCCATCAGTGCCGGGACAGGGGATGAAAGCAACGAGCAGTACTTC. Protein: CAISAGTGDESNEQYF.

This clonotype was detected many times. The chain is built from TRBV6-2 or TRBV6-3 and TRBJ1-1, with D perhaps TRBD1 (5 bases). V was trimmed by 5 bases and J by 5 bases, leaving 15 bases between them. Germline V gene data show CDR1 as MNHEY and CDR2 as SVGEGT. CDR3 length equals 14 residues. The CDR3 DNA is TGTGCCAGCAGTAATAGGGGCGCGCGGACTGAAGCTTTCTTT. The encoded protein is CASSNRGARTEAFF.

In its sample, this clonotype was seen many times. The chain carries TRBV5-1 and TRBJ2-3; D ambiguous. This CDR3 contains 13 residues. The germline gives CDR1 SGHRS, CDR2 YFSETQ. V was trimmed by 2 bases and J by 3 bases, leaving 7 bases between them. The CDR3 loop is CASSFGFTDTQYF. CDR3 sequence (DNA): TGCGCCAGCAGCTTTGGGTTTACAGATACGCAGTATTTT.

This clonotype was seen many times. The chain couples TRBV6-5 to TRBJ2-7; D gene uncertain. V lost 4 bases and J lost 0, with 13 bases in between. Germline V gives CDR1 MNHEY, CDR2 SVGAGI. The CDR3 length is 15 residues. The CDR3 DNA reads TGTGCCAGCAGTTCGACTCCAGCCCTCTCCTACGAGCAGTACTTC. It specifies CASSSTPALSYEQYF.

The V call is TRBV3-1, the J call TRBJ2-2; D is ambiguous. This CDR3 region has 12 residues. V shed 8 bases and J shed 5 bases, with 9 bases lying between them. Germline V gene lookup returns CDR1 LGHDT and CDR2 YNNKEL (reference sequence). The CDR3 reads CASGKATGELFF. The CDR3 nucleotides read TGTGCCAGCGGGAAGGCGACCGGGGAGCTGTTTTTT.

The rearrangement uses TRBV5-6 and TRBJ2-5; TRBD2 might be the D (7 bases). Looked up from germline, CDR1 is SGHDT and CDR2 is YYEEEE. Trimming pared 3 bases from V and 3 bases from J, leaving 12 bases between. The CDR3 covers 14 residues. The CDR3 region is CASSSGGQEETQYF. The DNA of the CDR3 is TGTGCCAGCAGCTCGGGGGGCCAGGAAGAGACCCAGTACTTC.

This clonotype was observed a few times. This rearrangement joins TRBV5-1 to TRBJ1-6; possible D gene TRBD1, 6 bases. V lost 0 bases, J lost 15 bases, and 13 bases lay in between. Germline loops: CDR1 SGHRS, CDR2 YFSETQ. CDR3 size: 13 residues. CDR3 in DNA: TGCGCCAGCAGCTTGGAAGGTCAGGGGCTCCTCCACTTT. This codes for CASSLEGQGLLHF.

This clonotype appeared many times. The chain links TRBV4-2 to TRBJ1-2; no reliable D call. Germline V gene lookup returns CDR1 LGHNA and CDR2 YNFKEQ. Trimming took off 0 bases at V and 4 bases at J, with 12 bases between the two ends. The CDR3 consists of 15 residues. Written as DNA, the CDR3 is TGTGCCAGCAGCCAAGAGAGGGAGGTTGGCTATGGCTACACCTTC. Amino acids: CASSQEREVGYGYTF.

The sample holds many counts of this clonotype. CDR3 DNA: TGTGCCAGCAGCGGAGGGGGGGGCTGGTGGAACACCGGGGAGCTGTTTTTT. This codes for CASSGGGGWWNTGELFF. This chain connects TRBV9 to TRBJ2-2, with a weak D call TRBD2 (7 bases). Trimming left V 3 bases short and J 1 base short, with 16 bases between. The length of the CDR3 is 17 residues. Germline assignment: CDR1 SGDLS and CDR2 YYNGEE.

The J gene is TRBJ2-2, the V gene TRBV18; perhaps TRBD1 as D (6 bases). The V gene's germline CDR1 is KGHSH and CDR2 LQKENI. The CDR3 extends over 17 amino acids. V was trimmed by 1 base and J by 6 bases, leaving 18 bases between them. CDR3: CASSPRTGPGAAGELFF. Here the CDR3 DNA reads TGTGCCAGCTCACCACGTACCGGGCCAGGGGCGGCCGGGGAGCTGTTTTTT.

This clonotype was recorded many times. Because the CDR3's place on the DNA is in doubt, the DNA is left out and the CDR3 is given as listed by TCRdb. This chain links TRBV7-2 with TRBJ2-3. The CDR3 has 12 amino acids, counting both end residues. The germline V gene encodes CDR1 SGHTA and CDR2 FQGNSA. The CDR3 sequence: CASSTSADTQYF.

This clonotype was detected only a few times. This chain connects TRBV12-3 or TRBV12-4 to TRBJ1-3; D remains unclear. The CDR3 runs to 17 residues. Trimming shortened V by 6 bases and J by 3 bases, and 21 bases separated the two germline ends. The CDR3 reads CASSPSPGGYGGNTIYF. CDR3 coding DNA: TGTGCCAGCAGCCCCTCGCCCGGAGGGTACGGTGGAAACACCATATATTTT.

This clonotype was counted a few times. The V gene is TRBV6-1, the J gene TRBJ2-3; tentatively, D is TRBD1 (6 bases). The CDR3 length is 13 residues. The germline CDR1 and CDR2 sequences are MNHNS and SASEGT. Trimming took 6 bases from V and 5 from J, leaving 12 bases between them. CDR3 sequence (DNA): TGTGCCAGCAGGGGGCTAGGGGGAGATACGCAGTATTTT. Amino acids: CASRGLGGDTQYF.

This clonotype was seen repeatedly, ten times or more. CDR3 amino acids: CASKDPGAREAFF. The CDR3 nucleotides are TGTGCCAGCAAGGATCCGGGGGCCCGGGAAGCTTTCTTT. This chain uses TRBV7-3 with TRBJ1-1; tentatively, D is TRBD1 (6 bases). The CDR3 length is 13 residues. Germline V gives CDR1 SGHTA, CDR2 FQGTGA. The germline V and J ends were trimmed by 7 bases and 8 bases, with 17 bases remaining between them.

A few counts support this clonotype. This chain joins TRBV28 and TRBJ1-5; 9 nucleotides line up with TRBD1. The CDR3 has 15 amino acids. The V and J ends lost 4 bases and 7 bases, in that order; junction bases with no gene match: 8. The germline V gene has CDR1 MDHEN and CDR2 SYDVKM. CDR3 nucleotide sequence: TGTGCCAGCAGTTCGACAGGGGGAGGAGTGCAGCCCCAGCATTTT. It is translated as CASSSTGGGVQPQHF.